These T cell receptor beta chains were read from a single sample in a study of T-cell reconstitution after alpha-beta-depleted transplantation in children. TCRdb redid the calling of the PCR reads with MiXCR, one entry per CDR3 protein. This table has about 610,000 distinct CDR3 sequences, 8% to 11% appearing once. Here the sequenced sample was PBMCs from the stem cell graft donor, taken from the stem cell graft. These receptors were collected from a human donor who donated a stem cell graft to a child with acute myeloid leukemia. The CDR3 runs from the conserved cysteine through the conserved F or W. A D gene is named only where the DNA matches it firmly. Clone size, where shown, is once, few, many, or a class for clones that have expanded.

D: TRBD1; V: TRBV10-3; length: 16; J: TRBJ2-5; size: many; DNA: TGTGCCATCAGCGAGGGACAGGGGGCCTTAGGAGAGACCCAGTACTTC; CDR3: CAISEGQGALGETQYF
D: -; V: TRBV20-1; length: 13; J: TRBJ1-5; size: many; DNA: TGCAGTGCTAGAGATGGGAGTAATCAGCCCCAGCATTTT; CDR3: CSARDGSNQPQHF
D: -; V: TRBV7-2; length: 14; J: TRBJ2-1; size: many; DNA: TGTGCCAGCAGACCGGGCTTCTCCTACAATGAGCAGTTCTTC; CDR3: CASRPGFSYNEQFF
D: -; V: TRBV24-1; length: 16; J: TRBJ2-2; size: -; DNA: TGTGCCACCAGTGAGGCGGCCAAACCAAACACCGGGGAGCTGTTTTTT; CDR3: CATSEAAKPNTGELFF
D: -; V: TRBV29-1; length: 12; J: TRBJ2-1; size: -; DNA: TGCAGCGTTGATGTGCGGTACAATGAGCAGTTCTTC; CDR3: CSVDVRYNEQFF
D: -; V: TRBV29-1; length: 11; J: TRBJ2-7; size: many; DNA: TGCAGCGGTGGTGGGGCCTACGAGCAGTACTTC; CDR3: CSGGGAYEQYF
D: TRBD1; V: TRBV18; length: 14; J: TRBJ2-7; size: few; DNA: TGTGCCAGCTCACGCGACAGGGGGCATGACGAGCAGTACTTC; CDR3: CASSRDRGHDEQYF
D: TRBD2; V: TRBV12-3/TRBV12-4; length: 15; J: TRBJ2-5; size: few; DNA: TGTGCCAGCAGTCGCGGGGGAGCTACGATGGAGACCCAGTACTTC; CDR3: CASSRGGATMETQYF
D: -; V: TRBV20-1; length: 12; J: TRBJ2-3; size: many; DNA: TGCAGTGCCAATACAGGCACAGATACGCAGTATTTT; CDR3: CSANTGTDTQYF
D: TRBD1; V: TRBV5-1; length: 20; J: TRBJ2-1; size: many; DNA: TGCGCCAGCAGCTTGTCCTCCGGGACAGGGGTCCTGGCCTCCTACAATGAGCAGTTCTTC; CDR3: CASSLSSGTGVLASYNEQFF
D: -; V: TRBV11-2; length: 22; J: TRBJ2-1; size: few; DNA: TGTGCCAGCAGCTTAGGTCGGATACCAGGATTGGACACTAACCGCGGGGTAAATGAGCAGTTCTTC; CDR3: CASSLGRIPGLDTNRGVNEQFF
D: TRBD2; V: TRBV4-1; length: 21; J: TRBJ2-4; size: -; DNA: TGCGCCAGCAGCCAAGATCGAGGGGCTAGCGGGAGGATTGGGGCCAAAAACATTCAGTACTTC; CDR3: CASSQDRGASGRIGAKNIQYF
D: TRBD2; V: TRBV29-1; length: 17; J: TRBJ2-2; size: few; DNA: TGCAGCGGGGGGGGACTAGCGGGAGCCCTGAACACCGGGGAGCTGTTTTTT; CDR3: CSGGGLAGALNTGELFF
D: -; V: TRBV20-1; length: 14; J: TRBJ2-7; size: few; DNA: TGCAGTGCTTTTCAGGGGAGAGTATCCGGCGAGCAGTACTTC; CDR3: CSAFQGRVSGEQYF
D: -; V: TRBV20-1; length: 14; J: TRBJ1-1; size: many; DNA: TGCAGTGTTATTTCCGGGCACTCGAACACTGAAGCTTTCTTT; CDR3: CSVISGHSNTEAFF
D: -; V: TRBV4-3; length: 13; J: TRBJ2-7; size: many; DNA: TGCGCCAGCAGCCGGATTATTTTGGGCGAGCAGTACTTC; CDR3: CASSRIILGEQYF
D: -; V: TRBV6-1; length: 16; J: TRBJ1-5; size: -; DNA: TGTGCCAGCAAATCATCTGGGGGTTATAGCAATCAGCCCCAGCATTTT; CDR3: CASKSSGGYSNQPQHF
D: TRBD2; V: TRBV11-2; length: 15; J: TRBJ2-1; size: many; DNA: TGTGCCAGCAGCTCCCGTTGGGCGGGAGGTGATGAGCAGTTCTTC; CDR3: CASSSRWAGGDEQFF
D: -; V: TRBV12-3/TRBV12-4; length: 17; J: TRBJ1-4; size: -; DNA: TGTGCCAGCAGTTCCAGGACCGAGAGGTTTGCTAATGAAAAACTGTTTTTT; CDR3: CASSSRTERFANEKLFF
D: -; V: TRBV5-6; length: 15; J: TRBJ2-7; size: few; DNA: TGTGCCAGCAGCTCCGGACTACCTACTCGAGGCGAGCAGTACTTC; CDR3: CASSSGLPTRGEQYF
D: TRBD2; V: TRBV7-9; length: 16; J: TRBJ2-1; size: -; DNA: TGTGCCAGCAGCTTATACCGGCTAGCGGGAGGGAATGAGCAGTTCTTC; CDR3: CASSLYRLAGGNEQFF
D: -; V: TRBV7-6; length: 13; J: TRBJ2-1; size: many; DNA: TGTGCCAGCAGCTTGATCACCGGGGAAGAGCAGTTCTTC; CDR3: CASSLITGEEQFF
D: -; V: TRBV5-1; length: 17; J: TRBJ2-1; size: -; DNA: TGCGCCAGCAGCCCCCGTGGGTCGGGAACTCAAGAGGATGAGCAGTTCTTC; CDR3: CASSPRGSGTQEDEQFF
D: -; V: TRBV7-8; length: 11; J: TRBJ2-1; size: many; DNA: TGTGCCATAGTCGTCTACAATGAGCAGTTCTTC; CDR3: CAIVVYNEQFF
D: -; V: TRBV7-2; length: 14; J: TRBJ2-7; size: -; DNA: TGTGCCAGCAGCTTAGCGAACTCCGCCTACGAGCAGTACTTC; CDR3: CASSLANSAYEQYF
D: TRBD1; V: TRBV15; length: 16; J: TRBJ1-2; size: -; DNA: TGTGCCACCAGCAGACCGGGACAGAGAATTTACTATGGCTACACCTTC; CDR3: CATSRPGQRIYYGYTF
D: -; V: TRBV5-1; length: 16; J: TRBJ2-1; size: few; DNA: TGCGCCAGCAGCTTGAATGGGGGGAGCTCCTACAATGAGCAGTTCTTC; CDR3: CASSLNGGSSYNEQFF
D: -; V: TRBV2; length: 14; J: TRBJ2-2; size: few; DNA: TGTGCCAGCAGTGAGGAGGGGCGGACCGGGGAGCTGTTTTTT; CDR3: CASSEEGRTGELFF
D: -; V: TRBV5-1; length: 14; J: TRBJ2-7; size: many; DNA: TGCGCCAGCAGCTTGGGGGCGAATCCCTACGAGCAGTACTTC; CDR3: CASSLGANPYEQYF
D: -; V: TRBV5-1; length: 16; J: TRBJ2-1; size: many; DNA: TGCGCCAGCAGCTTGGTCAGGGCGGGGTCCTACAATGAGCAGTTCTTC; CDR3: CASSLVRAGSYNEQFF
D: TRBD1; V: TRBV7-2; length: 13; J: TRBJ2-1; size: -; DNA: TGTGCCAGCAGCATAAGGACAGGCGATGAGCAGTTCTTC; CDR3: CASSIRTGDEQFF
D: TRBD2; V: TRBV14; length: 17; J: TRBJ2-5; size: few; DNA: TGTGCCAGCAGCCAACCGACCCCGGGACTAGGGTTAGAGACCCAGTACTTC; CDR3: CASSQPTPGLGLETQYF
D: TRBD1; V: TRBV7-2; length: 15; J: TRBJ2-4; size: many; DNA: TGTGCCAGCAGCTTAGATGGCAGGGGGCAGAACATTCAGTACTTC; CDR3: CASSLDGRGQNIQYF
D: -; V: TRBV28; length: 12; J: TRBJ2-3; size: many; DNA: TGTGCCAGCAGGACCCCGGCGGATACGCAGTATTTT; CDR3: CASRTPADTQYF
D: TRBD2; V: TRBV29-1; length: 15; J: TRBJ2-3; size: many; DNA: TGCAGCGTTGATGGCGTGCGGGAGGGCACAGATACGCAGTATTTT; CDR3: CSVDGVREGTDTQYF
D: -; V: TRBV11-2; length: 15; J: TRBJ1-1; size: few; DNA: TGTGCCAGCAGCTGGGGTCCGGGGGTGGATACTGAAGCTTTCTTT; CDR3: CASSWGPGVDTEAFF
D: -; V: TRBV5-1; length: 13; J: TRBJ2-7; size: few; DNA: TGCGCCAGCAGCTTAGGAGGCTCCTCGGGGCAGTACTTC; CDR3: CASSLGGSSGQYF
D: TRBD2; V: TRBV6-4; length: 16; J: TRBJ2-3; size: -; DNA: TGTGCCAGCAGTGCGGGAAGCGGGAGTGGCACAGATACGCAGTATTTT; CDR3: CASSAGSGSGTDTQYF
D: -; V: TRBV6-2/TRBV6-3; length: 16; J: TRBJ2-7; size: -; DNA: TGTGCCAGCAGTTACTCTCTAGCCGCCGGCTCCTACGAGCAGTACTTC; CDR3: CASSYSLAAGSYEQYF
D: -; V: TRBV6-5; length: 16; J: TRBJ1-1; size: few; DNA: TGTGCCAGCAGTTACCTAGTGATACAGGTGAACACTGAAGCTTTCTTT; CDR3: CASSYLVIQVNTEAFF
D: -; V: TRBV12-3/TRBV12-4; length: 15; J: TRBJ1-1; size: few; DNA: TGTGCCAGTCAACTCGGGGTACTCAGGGGCCCTGAAGCTTTCTTT; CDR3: CASQLGVLRGPEAFF
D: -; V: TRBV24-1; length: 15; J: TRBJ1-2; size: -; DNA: TGTGCCACCAGTGACAGGAGGGGGGGACTCTATGGCTACACCTTC; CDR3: CATSDRRGGLYGYTF
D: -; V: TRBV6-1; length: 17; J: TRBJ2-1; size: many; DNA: TGTGCCAGCAGGTTTTGGGCGGGACCGGTCTCCTACAATGAGCAGTTCTTC; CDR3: CASRFWAGPVSYNEQFF